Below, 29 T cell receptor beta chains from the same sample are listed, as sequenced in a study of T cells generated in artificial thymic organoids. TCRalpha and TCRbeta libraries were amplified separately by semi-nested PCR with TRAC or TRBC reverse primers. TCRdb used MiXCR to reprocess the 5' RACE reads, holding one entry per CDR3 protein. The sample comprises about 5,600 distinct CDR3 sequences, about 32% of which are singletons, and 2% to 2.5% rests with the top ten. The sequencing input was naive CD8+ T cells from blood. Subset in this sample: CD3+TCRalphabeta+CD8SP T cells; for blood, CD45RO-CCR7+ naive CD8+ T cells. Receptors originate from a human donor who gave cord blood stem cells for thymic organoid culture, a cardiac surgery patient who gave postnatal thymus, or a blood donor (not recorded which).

The DNA of the CDR3 is TGTGCCAGCCGTAAGGGGGGAGCCAGAGGCTACACCTTC. It translates to CASRKGGARGYTF. This chain links TRBV27 with TRBJ1-2; TRBD1 might be the D (6 bases). This CDR3 spans 13 amino acids. V was pared by 8 bases and J by 8 bases, with 18 bases between. CDR1 and CDR2 (germline): MNHEY, SMNVEV (reference sequence).

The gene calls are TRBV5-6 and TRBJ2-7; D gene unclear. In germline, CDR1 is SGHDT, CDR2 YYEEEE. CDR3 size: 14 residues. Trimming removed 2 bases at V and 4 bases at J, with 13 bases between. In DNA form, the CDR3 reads TGTGCCAGCAGCTTCGGAAGTGTGCGGTACGAGCAGTACTTC. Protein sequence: CASSFGSVRYEQYF. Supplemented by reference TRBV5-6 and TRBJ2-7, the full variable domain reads DAGVTQSPTHLIKTRGQQVTLRCSPKSGHDTVSWYQQALGQGPQFIFQYYEEEERQRGNFPDRFSGHQFPNYSSELNVNALLLGDSALYLCASSFGSVRYEQYFGPGTRLTVT.

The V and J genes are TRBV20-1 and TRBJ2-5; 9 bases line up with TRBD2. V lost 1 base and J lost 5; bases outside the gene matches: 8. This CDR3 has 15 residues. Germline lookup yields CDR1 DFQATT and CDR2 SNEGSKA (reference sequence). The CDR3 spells CSARGLAGPGETQYF. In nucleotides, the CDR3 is TGCAGTGCTAGAGGTCTAGCGGGGCCGGGGGAGACCCAGTACTTC.

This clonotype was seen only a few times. In DNA form, the CDR3 reads TGCGCCAGCGCCTGGGGTACAGGCGGAAACTTCGAGCAGTACTTC. It translates to CASAWGTGGNFEQYF. The chain joins TRBV5-1 to TRBJ2-7; TRBD1 is a possible D gene (5 bases). The CDR3 length is 15 residues. Germline CDR1 reads SGHRS; CDR2 reads YFSETQ. V was pared by 7 bases and J by 6 bases, with 23 bases between. The complete variable domain, with remaining parts taken from reference TRBV5-1 and TRBJ2-7, reads KAGVTQTPRYLIKTRGQQVTLSCSPISGHRSVSWYQQTPGQGLQFLFEYFSETQRNKGNFPGRFSGRQFSNSRSEMNVSTLELGDSALYLCASAWGTGGNFEQYFGPGTRLTVT.

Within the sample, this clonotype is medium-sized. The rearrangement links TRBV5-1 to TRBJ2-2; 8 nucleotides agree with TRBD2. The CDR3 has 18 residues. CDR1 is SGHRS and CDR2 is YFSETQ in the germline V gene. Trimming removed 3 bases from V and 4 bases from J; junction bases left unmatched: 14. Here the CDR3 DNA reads TGCGCCAGCAGCTCCGTCCCTTTCACTAGCGGTGGCACCGGGGAGCTGTTTTTT. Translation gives CASSSVPFTSGGTGELFF. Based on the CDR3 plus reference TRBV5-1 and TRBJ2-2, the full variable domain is KAGVTQTPRYLIKTRGQQVTLSCSPISGHRSVSWYQQTPGQGLQFLFEYFSETQRNKGNFPGRFSGRQFSNSRSEMNVSTLELGDSALYLCASSSVPFTSGGTGELFFGEGSRLTVL.

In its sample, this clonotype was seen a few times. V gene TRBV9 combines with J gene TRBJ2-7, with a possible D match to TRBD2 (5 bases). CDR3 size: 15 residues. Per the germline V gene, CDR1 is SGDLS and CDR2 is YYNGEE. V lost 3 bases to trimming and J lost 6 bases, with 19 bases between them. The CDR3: CASSASGSVGGEQYF. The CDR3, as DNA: TGTGCCAGCAGCGCATCCGGGTCTGTCGGAGGCGAGCAGTACTTC.

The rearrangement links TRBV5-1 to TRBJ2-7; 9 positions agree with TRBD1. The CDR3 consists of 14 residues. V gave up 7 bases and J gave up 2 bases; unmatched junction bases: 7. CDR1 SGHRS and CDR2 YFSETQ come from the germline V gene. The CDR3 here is CASCPGTGPYEQYF. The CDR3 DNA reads TGCGCCAGCTGCCCCGGGACAGGGCCCTACGAGCAGTACTTC.

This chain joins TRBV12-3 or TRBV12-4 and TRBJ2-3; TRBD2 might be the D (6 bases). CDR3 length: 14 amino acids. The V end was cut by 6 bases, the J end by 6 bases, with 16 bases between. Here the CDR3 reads CASSYDFAGDTQYF. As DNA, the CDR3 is TGTGCCAGCAGCTATGACTTCGCGGGGGATACGCAGTATTTT.

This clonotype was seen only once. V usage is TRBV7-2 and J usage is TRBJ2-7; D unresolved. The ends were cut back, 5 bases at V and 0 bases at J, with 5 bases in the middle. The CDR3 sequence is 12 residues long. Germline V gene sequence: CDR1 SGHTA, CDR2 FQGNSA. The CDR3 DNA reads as TGTGCCAGCAGCCCCAGCTCCTACGAGCAGTACTTC. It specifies CASSPSSYEQYF.

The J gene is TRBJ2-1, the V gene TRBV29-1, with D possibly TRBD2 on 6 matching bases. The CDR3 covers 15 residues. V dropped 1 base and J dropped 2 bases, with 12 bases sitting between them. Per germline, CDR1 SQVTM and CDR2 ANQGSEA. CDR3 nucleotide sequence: TGCAGCGTTGAAGGTGCGGGGATCGCCTACAATGAGCAGTTCTTC. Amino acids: CSVEGAGIAYNEQFF.

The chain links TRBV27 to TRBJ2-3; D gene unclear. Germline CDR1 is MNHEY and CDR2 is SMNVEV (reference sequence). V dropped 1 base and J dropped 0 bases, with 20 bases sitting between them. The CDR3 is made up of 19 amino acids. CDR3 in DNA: TGTGCCAGCAGTTTATGGGGAATCGGGCAGATTTCTAGCACAGATACGCAGTATTTT. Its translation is CASSLWGIGQISSTDTQYF.

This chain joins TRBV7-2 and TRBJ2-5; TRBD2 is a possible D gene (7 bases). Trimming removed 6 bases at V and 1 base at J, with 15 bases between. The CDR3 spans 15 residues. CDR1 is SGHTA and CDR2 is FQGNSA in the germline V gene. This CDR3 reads CASRSRGGTQETQYF. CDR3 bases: TGTGCCAGCAGATCGAGGGGGGGGACCCAAGAGACCCAGTACTTC.

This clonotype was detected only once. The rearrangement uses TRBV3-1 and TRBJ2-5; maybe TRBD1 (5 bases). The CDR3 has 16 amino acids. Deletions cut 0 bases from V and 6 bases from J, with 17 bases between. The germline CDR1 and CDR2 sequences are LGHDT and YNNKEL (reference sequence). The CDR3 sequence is CASSQEPGLIGKTQYF. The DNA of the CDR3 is TGTGCCAGCAGCCAAGAACCAGGGTTGATTGGCAAGACCCAGTACTTC.

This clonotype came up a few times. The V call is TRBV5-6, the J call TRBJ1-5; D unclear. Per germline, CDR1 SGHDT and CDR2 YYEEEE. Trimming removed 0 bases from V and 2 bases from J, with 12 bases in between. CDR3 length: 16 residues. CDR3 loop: CASSLGVVAGNQPQHF. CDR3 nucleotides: TGTGCCAGCAGCTTGGGTGTGGTTGCGGGCAATCAGCCCCAGCATTTT.

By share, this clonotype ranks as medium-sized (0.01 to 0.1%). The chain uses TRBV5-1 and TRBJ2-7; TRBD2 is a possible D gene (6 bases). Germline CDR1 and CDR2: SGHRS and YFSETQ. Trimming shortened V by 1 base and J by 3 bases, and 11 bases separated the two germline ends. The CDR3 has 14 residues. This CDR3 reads CASSLPGVGYEQYF. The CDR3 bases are TGCGCCAGCAGCTTGCCGGGGGTGGGCTACGAGCAGTACTTC. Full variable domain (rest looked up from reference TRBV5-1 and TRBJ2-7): KAGVTQTPRYLIKTRGQQVTLSCSPISGHRSVSWYQQTPGQGLQFLFEYFSETQRNKGNFPGRFSGRQFSNSRSEMNVSTLELGDSALYLCASSLPGVGYEQYFGPGTRLTVT.

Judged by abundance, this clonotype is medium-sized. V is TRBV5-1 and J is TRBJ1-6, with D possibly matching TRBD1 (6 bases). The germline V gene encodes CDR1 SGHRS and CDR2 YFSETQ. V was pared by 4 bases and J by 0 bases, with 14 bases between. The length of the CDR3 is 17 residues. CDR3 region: CASSVGQTGSYNSPLHF. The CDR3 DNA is TGCGCCAGCAGCGTGGGACAAACCGGCTCCTATAATTCACCCCTCCACTTT.

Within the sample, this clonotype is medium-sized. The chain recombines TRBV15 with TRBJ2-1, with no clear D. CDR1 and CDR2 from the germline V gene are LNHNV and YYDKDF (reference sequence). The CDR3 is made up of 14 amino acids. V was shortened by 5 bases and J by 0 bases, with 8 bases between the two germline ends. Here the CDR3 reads CATSVRSSYNEQFF. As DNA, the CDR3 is TGTGCCACCAGCGTGCGGAGCTCCTACAATGAGCAGTTCTTC.

This CDR3 is CASSEVADTQYF. The CDR3 DNA reads as TGTGCCAGCAGTGAGGTGGCAGATACGCAGTATTTT. The chain combines TRBV27 with TRBJ2-3; D is ambiguous. The V gene lost 5 bases and the J gene lost 4 bases, with 7 bases spanning the gap. CDR1 is MNHEY and CDR2 is SMNVEV in the germline V gene (reference sequence). CDR3 length equals 12 residues.

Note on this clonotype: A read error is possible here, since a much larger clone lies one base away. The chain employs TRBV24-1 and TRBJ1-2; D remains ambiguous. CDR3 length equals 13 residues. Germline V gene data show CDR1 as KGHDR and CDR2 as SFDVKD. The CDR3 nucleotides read TGTGCCACCAGTGAATGGGCCCACTATGACTACACCTTC. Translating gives CATSEWAHYDYTF.

DNA of the CDR3: TGTGCCAGCAGTTTATCAGGCGAGACCCAGTACTTC. Translation: CASSLSGETQYF. The chain recombines TRBV27 with TRBJ2-5; no clear D gene. V was shortened by 0 bases and J by 5 bases, with 4 bases between the two germline ends. Germline V gene lookup returns CDR1 MNHEY and CDR2 SMNVEV (reference sequence). This CDR3 comprises 12 residues.

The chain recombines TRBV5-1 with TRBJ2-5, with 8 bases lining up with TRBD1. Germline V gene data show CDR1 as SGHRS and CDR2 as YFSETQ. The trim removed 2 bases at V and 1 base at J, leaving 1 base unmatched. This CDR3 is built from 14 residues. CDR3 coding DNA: TGCGCCAGCAGCTTCAGGGGGCGCCAAGAGACCCAGTACTTC. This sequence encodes CASSFRGRQETQYF.

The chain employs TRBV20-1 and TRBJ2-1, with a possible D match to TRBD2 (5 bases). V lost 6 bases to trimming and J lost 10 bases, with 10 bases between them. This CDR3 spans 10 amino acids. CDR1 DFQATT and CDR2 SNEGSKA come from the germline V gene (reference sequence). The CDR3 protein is CSARGREQFF. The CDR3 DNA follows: TGCAGTGCCCGGGGAAGAGAGCAGTTCTTC.

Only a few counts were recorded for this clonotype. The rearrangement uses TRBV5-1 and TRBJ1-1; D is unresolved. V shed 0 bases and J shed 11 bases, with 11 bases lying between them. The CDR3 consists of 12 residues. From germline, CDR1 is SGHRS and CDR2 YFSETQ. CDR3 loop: CASSLEQNAAFF. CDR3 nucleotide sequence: TGCGCCAGCAGCTTGGAACAGAATGCCGCTTTCTTT.

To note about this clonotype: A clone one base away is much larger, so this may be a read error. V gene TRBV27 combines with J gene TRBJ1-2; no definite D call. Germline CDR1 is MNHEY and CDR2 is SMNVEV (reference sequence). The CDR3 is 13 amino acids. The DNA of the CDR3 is TGTGTCAGCAGTTTAGGGCAGTACTATGGCTACACCTTC. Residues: CVSSLGQYYGYTF.

The CDR3 DNA follows: TGCAGTGCTAGAAAGGGGGTCGCCACCTACGAGCAGTACTTC. This translates into CSARKGVATYEQYF. The V call is TRBV20-1, the J call TRBJ2-7; D possibly corresponds to TRBD1 (6 bases). CDR1 and CDR2 (germline): DFQATT, SNEGSKA (reference sequence). V gave up 2 bases and J gave up 2 bases, with 13 bases separating them. This CDR3 spans 14 amino acids.

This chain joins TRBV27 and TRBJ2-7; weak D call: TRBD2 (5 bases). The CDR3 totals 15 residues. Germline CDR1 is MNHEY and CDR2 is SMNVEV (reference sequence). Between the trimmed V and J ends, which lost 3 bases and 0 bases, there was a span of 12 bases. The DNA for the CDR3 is TGTGCCAGCAGTTTCGTTGGGGAGAGCTCCTACGAGCAGTACTTC. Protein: CASSFVGESSYEQYF.

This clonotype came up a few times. This CDR3 reads CASASDFGSWSEYEQYF. The CDR3 bases are TGTGCCAGCGCCTCGGATTTCGGCAGTTGGTCCGAATACGAGCAGTACTTC. The V and J genes are TRBV12-3 or TRBV12-4 and TRBJ2-7; D is ambiguous. Trimming left V 8 bases short and J 4 bases short, with 27 bases between. CDR3 size: 17 residues.

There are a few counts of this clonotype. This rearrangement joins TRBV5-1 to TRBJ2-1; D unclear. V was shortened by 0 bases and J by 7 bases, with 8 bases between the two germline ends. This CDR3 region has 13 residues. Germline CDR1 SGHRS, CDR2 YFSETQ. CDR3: CASSLAGLNEQFF. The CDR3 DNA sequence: TGCGCCAGCAGCTTGGCCGGGTTGAATGAGCAGTTCTTC.

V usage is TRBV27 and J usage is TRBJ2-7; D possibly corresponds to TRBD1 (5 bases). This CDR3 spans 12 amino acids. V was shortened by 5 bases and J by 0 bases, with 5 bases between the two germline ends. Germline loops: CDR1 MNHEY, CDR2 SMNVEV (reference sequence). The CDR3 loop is CASSDSSYEQYF. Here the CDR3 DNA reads TGTGCCAGCAGTGACAGCTCCTACGAGCAGTACTTC.